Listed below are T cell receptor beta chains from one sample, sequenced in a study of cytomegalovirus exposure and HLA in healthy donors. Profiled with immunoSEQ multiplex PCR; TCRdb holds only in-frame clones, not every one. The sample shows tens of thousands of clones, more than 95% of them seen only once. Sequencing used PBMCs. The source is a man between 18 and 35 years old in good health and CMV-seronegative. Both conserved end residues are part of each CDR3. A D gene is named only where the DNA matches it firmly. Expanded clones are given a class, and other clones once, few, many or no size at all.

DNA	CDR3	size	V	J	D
TGTGCCAGCAGCCCCACCGGGACAGGGGCCTATGGCTACACCTTC	CASSPTGTGAYGYTF	-	TRBV9	TRBJ1-2	TRBD1
TGCGCCAGCAGCCAAGAAAAAAGGCGGGGCGCGACTGAAGCTTTCTTT	CASSQEKRRGATEAFF	-	TRBV4-1	TRBJ1-1	-
TGCAGTGGGACAGGGGGCTACGAGCAGTACTTC	CSGTGGYEQYF	-	TRBV20-1	TRBJ2-7	TRBD1
TGTGCCAGCAGCGCGAGACAGGCGGTTTACGAGCAGTACTTC	CASSARQAVYEQYF	-	TRBV5-6	TRBJ2-7	-
TGTGCCAGCAGTTATAGACAAGGTGGAAACACCATATATTTT	CASSYRQGGNTIYF	-	TRBV6-6	TRBJ1-3	-
TGTGCCAGCAGTTTAACGATTCGGGACAGAGGGAACACTGAAGCTTTCTTT	CASSLTIRDRGNTEAFF	-	TRBV27	TRBJ1-1	TRBD1
TGTGCCAGCAGTCCCCAGGGCATCTCCTATAATTCACCCCTCCACTTT	CASSPQGISYNSPLHF	-	TRBV2	TRBJ1-6	-
TGTGCCAGTAGTATGGGAAGGGGGCGTGCAGTACGAGAAGCTTTCTTT	CASSMGRGRAVREAFF	-	TRBV19	TRBJ1-1	TRBD1
TGTGCCAGCAGCTCCACTCACTTGACTGAAGCTTTCTTT	CASSSTHLTEAFF	-	TRBV7-2	TRBJ1-1	-
TGTGCCAGCAGTGAGAATAGAGGGACAGGGAGGTATGGCTACACCTTC	CASSENRGTGRYGYTF	-	TRBV2	TRBJ1-2	TRBD1
TGTGCCAGCACCTACAGGAGCTCCGAGACCCAGTACTTC	CASTYRSSETQYF	-	TRBV6-6	TRBJ2-5	-
TGTGCCAGCAGAATCGGGACAGGGGACAATCAGCCCCAGCATTTT	CASRIGTGDNQPQHF	-	TRBV5-5	TRBJ1-5	TRBD1
TGCGCCAGCAGTGAGCCGGGACTAGAGACAGATACGCAGTATTTT	CASSEPGLETDTQYF	-	TRBV10-1	TRBJ2-3	TRBD2
TGTGCCAGCCCCGTCGATGGCTACACCTTC	CASPVDGYTF	once	TRBV6-5	TRBJ1-2	-
TGTGCCAGCAGCCGCGACAGGGACGCTGGAAACACCATATATTTT	CASSRDRDAGNTIYF	-	TRBV28	TRBJ1-3	TRBD1
TGTGCCAGCAGCTTGACAGGCACAGATACGCAGTATTTT	CASSLTGTDTQYF	-	TRBV7-6	TRBJ2-3	-
TGTGCTAGCAGCTTAACGGCGACTAGCGGGAGCCCCACCGGGGAGCTGTTTTTT	CASSLTATSGSPTGELFF	-	TRBV7-7	TRBJ2-2	TRBD2
TGTGCCAGCAGCCCATCGACAGTCGAAGCTTTCTTT	CASSPSTVEAFF	-	TRBV7-8	TRBJ1-1	-
TGTGCCAGCATTAGCGCCCCGAACACCGGGGAGCTGTTTTTT	CASISAPNTGELFF	-	TRBV2	TRBJ2-2	-
TGTGCCAGCAGCCTAAGAGGGACAGCTAGCACAGATACGCAGTATTTT	CASSLRGTASTDTQYF	-	TRBV11-2	TRBJ2-3	TRBD1
TGTGCCAGTAGTATAGCCAGGCCGCTCACAGATACGCAGTATTTT	CASSIARPLTDTQYF	-	TRBV19	TRBJ2-3	-
TGTGCCAGCAGCCAGGTGGGGGGACCTGGGTACTTC	CASSQVGGPGYF	-	TRBV5-6	TRBJ2-7	-
TGTGCCAGCAGCTTAGTCAACTCCTACGAGCAGTACTTC	CASSLVNSYEQYF	-	TRBV28	TRBJ2-7	-
TGTGCTAGTGGTTCTAACTACGAGCAGTACTTC	CASGSNYEQYF	-	TRBV12-5	TRBJ2-7	-
TGTGCCAGCAGCGTAGATTGGCAGACCTACGAGCAGTACTTC	CASSVDWQTYEQYF	-	TRBV9	TRBJ2-7	-
TGTGCCAGCAGCTTACGGGTCCAGGGGGATTCACCCCTCCACTTT	CASSLRVQGDSPLHF	-	TRBV5-6	TRBJ1-6	TRBD1
TGTGCCAGTAGTACGGCGACAGGGCGGAGTTATGGCTACACCTTC	CASSTATGRSYGYTF	-	TRBV19	TRBJ1-2	TRBD1
TGCAGCGTGGTGGCAGGGGCCTATGGCTACACCTTC	CSVVAGAYGYTF	-	TRBV29-1	TRBJ1-2	-
TGCGCCAGTGGAACCGGGACAGACATGAACACTGAAGCTTTCTTT	CASGTGTDMNTEAFF	once	TRBV5-1	TRBJ1-1	TRBD1
TGTGCCAGCAGCTTAAGGGGGTCTGGGACCGGGACCTCTTCCAATGAGCAGTTCTTC	CASSLRGSGTGTSSNEQFF	-	TRBV11-1	TRBJ2-1	-
TGTGCCAGCACCTCCGAGGGGAACACTGAAGCTTTCTTT	CASTSEGNTEAFF	-	TRBV6-1	TRBJ1-1	-
TGTGCCAGCAGCCAAGGGGGCGGCAATCAGCCCCAGCATTTT	CASSQGGGNQPQHF	-	TRBV5-4	TRBJ1-5	TRBD1
TGTGCCAGCAGCTTCCCGGAGTCTGGAAACACCATATATTTT	CASSFPESGNTIYF	-	TRBV5-6	TRBJ1-3	-
TGTGCCAGCAGCTCAGGGTGGAATGAGCAGTTCTTC	CASSSGWNEQFF	-	TRBV7-2	TRBJ2-1	-
TGTGCCAGCATTTCCGACAGATCCTCCTATGAGCAGTACTTC	CASISDRSSYEQYF	-	TRBV2	TRBJ2-7	-
TGTGCCAGCAGCGAGCATAATTCACCCCTCCACTTT	CASSEHNSPLHF	-	TRBV28	TRBJ1-6	-
TGTGCCAGTAGTCTTGGCGGGGGCTTGTACTACGAGCAGTACTTC	CASSLGGGLYYEQYF	-	TRBV19	TRBJ2-7	-
TGTGCCAGCAGTCGGACAGAGAACACTGAAGCTTTCTTT	CASSRTENTEAFF	once	TRBV28	TRBJ1-1	-
TGTGCCAGCAGCTTAACCGGGACAGGGGATGAGCAGTTCTTC	CASSLTGTGDEQFF	-	TRBV7-3	TRBJ2-1	TRBD1
TGCGCCAGCAGCCAAGATGGGCTTGAGCAGTTCTTC	CASSQDGLEQFF	-	TRBV4-1	TRBJ2-1	-
TGTGCCAGCAGTAGGGGGACAGGGGGTAATTCACCCCTCCACTTT	CASSRGTGGNSPLHF	-	TRBV6-6	TRBJ1-6	TRBD1
TGTGCCAGCAGCGTACCGGACAGGCAGCTTTATCGCAATCAGCCCCAGCATTTT	CASSVPDRQLYRNQPQHF	-	TRBV28	TRBJ1-5	TRBD1
TGTGCCAGCAGAGGATTAGCAGCAGATACGCAGTATTTT	CASRGLAADTQYF	-	TRBV25-1	TRBJ2-3	-